The subject of this entry is one TCR beta chain. Its target is unknown. The data were obtained in a study of T cells after yellow fever vaccination. The wider study: Fractions low in cell number were prepared with SMART-Seq v4 Ultra Low Input. Findings of the study overall: Reappearance after the booster was seen for most primary-vaccination clones, at approximately 97% CD4 and 85% to 90% CD8.

CDR1 is SEHNR, CDR2 FQNEAQ, per germline (reference sequence). V shed 1 base, J shed 4 bases, and the junction held 6 bases outside the gene matches. The CDR3 is made up of 16 amino acids. Template switching with 5'RACE generated the TCR cDNA and added a universal primer site and UMIs. TCRdb recomputed calls from the 5' RACE reads with MiXCR, one row per CDR3 protein. The sample contains a few hundred thousand distinct CDR3 sequences, 11% of which appear only once. The material sequenced was PBMCs, taken on the day of the first yellow fever vaccination. The receptor was derived from a young man who received the YFV17D yellow fever vaccine. This chain links TRBV7-9 with TRBJ1-5; 8 nucleotides agree with TRBD1. The CDR3: CASSLGGQGNNQPQHF. CDR3 sequence (DNA): TGTGCCAGCAGCTTAGGAGGACAGGGAAATAATCAGCCCCAGCATTTT.